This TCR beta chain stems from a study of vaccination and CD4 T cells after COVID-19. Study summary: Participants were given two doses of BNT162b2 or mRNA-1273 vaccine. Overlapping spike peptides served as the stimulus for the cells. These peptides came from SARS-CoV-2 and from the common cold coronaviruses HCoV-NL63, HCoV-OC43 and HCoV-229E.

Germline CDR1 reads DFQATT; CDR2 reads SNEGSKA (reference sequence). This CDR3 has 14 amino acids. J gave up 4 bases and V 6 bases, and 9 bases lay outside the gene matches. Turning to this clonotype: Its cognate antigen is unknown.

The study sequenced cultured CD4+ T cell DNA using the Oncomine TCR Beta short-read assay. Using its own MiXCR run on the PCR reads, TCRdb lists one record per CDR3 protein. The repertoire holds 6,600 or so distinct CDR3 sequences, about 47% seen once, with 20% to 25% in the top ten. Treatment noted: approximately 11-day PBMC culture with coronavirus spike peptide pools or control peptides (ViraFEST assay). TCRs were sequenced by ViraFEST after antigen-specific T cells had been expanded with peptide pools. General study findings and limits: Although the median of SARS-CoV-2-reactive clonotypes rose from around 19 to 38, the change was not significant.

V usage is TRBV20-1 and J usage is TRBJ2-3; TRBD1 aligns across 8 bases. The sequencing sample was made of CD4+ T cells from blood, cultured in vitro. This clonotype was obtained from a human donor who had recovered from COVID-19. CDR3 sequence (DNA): TGCAGTGCCGACGACAGGGGCGGGGCAGATACGCAGTATTTT. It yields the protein CSADDRGGADTQYF.